The entry that follows covers one T cell receptor (beta chain) sequence. The specificity of this receptor is unknown. Base qualities are not at hand, and no much larger clone is one base apart. The CDR3 numbers 18 residues from cysteine through phenylalanine. Only the CDR3 DNA stays, 54 bases, in frame from base 1. The germline V gene yields SGHDT for CDR1 and YYEEEE for CDR2. Unmatched junction bases come to 8, with V trimmed by 2 bases and J by 0 bases. The cohort comprised approximately 700 healthy bone marrow donors. Cohort members were all nominally healthy when sampled, although unrecorded immune exposures were likely present. The donor tested CMV seronegative, placing the donor among the roughly 340 seronegative members of the cohort. Each donor provided a peripheral blood sample, and peripheral blood mononuclear cells were used for TCR beta sequencing. Genomic DNA extraction from the blood cell samples was performed with the Qiagen DNeasy Blood Extraction Kit.

Preparation of the library involved the immunoSEQ multiplex PCR assay. For the multiplex PCR, a mixture combining 60 forward primers for TCR Vbeta segments and 13 reverse primers for TCR Jbeta segments was used. The CDR3 region of rearranged TCR beta genes was amplified from genomic DNA by a multiplex PCR assay. The Illumina HiSeq System was used to sequence the amplified TCR beta libraries as 87-base-pair reads. In the authors' own workflow: Across the 600 to 700 repertoires, a later analysis counted some 81 million unique TCR beta chains, roughly 11 million of which were shared by at least two donors. Raw reads were error-corrected and collapsed into unique sequences with a nearest-neighbor algorithm that merged closely related sequences to remove PCR and sequencing errors. CDR3 sequences were aligned to IMGT reference sequences to assign V, D and J gene segments. Each retained sequence needed at least a six-nucleotide match to both a V gene segment and a J gene segment. Rearrangements were called productive when the CDR3 lacked stop codons and stayed in frame with V and J; all others were non-productive. CDR3 was defined according to IMGT convention as the region running from the second conserved V-encoded cysteine to the conserved J-encoded phenylalanine. In an earlier analysis of approximately 590 of the donors, sequences lacking an unambiguous match to a single V gene segment were excluded. In an earlier analysis of approximately 500 of the donors, a V segment was called functional when productive rearrangements were above 56.7%, and segregating when the standard deviation between donors exceeded 5%. To diagnose cytomegalovirus status from the catalog of TCR beta chain sequences, a statistical classification framework was built. In a later analysis, V and J genes were assigned by comparing TCR nucleotide sequences against IMGT/GENE-DB human TR gene sequences. Using the TCRdist pipeline, a later analysis assigned CDR3 sequences along with most-parsimonious VDJ recombination scenarios. In a later analysis, each TCR beta chain was defined by its CDR3 amino acid sequence together with its V-gene family, and reads without a unique V-gene family were excluded. In a later analysis, 450 to 600 highly shared, low-generation-probability nucleotide sequences were removed to address suspected cross-contamination and a sequencing artifact. In a later analysis, a clonal expansion index for each public chain was calculated from normalized within-repertoire ranks of inferred template counts. In a later analysis, generation probabilities were computed with a VDJ recombination model fitted to out-of-frame rearrangements, and the resulting probabilities were checked against IGoR. In a later analysis, TCR-TCR, TCR-HLA and TCR-CMV co-occurrence was scored with hypergeometric tests, and a repertoire-size bias correction was applied to TCR pairs. In a later analysis, false discovery rates were estimated by permuting HLA or CMV assignments 20 times. A later analysis grouped co-occurring TCRs with DBSCAN, adding TCRdist sequence similarity when clustering within HLA-allele-positive subsets. For co-occurrence clustering, repertoires with fewer than 30,000 or more than 120,000 public chains were excluded, along with 4 to 6 repertoires with anomalous nucleotide sharing. In TCRdb, the immuneACCESS table is reduced to in-frame sequences with V and J assigned. These tables do not hold every clone; where another copy was compared, an unresolved V gene accounts for under half, and the others remain unexplained. The D gene and trimming were derived from the DNA, and the V and J assignments and clone size from that table. The sample table contains more than 110,000 clones; only one count was recorded for roughly 80% of them. Less than 1.5% of the sample is held by the ten biggest clonotypes.

This entry belongs to a study of cytomegalovirus exposure and HLA in healthy donors (dated by TCRdb to the late 2010s). For context, the study as a whole: An earlier analysis of roughly 610 of the donors reported 250 to 300 Gb of sequence data and 95 million to 140 million unique TCR beta sequences obtained from around 170 million T cells. An early release that covered fewer than 800 HLA-typed donors contained about 300 gigabases of sequencing data and 80 million or so unique TCR sequences. Of the 350 to 450 genotyped donors, 75% to 85% were placed in the genetic ancestry cluster associated with self-reported Caucasian donors. The study aimed to test whether cataloging public T cell receptors could reveal signatures of past pathogen exposure. The study used immunosequencing to profile the T cell repertoires of approximately 690 subjects and linked those repertoires to cytomegalovirus serostatus. In addition to the first cohort of 666 subjects, a separate validation cohort of 130 or so different subjects was used. To predict cytomegalovirus infection status, the study combined high-throughput TCR immunosequencing, statistical association of individual TCRs with disease status, and machine learning. A later analysis re-examined previously published TCR beta repertoires from about 670 donors and added high-resolution HLA genotyping to investigate patterns of TCR occurrence. Rather than drawing on any new phenotypic data, the later analysis identified candidate immune exposures from TCR beta sequences and the way those sequences occurred across donors. To decide whether each TCR beta V gene segment behaved as functional or pseudogenic, an earlier analysis of some 600 of the donors relied on high-throughput TCR beta sequencing. Donor age, sex, ethnicity and CMV serostatus were compiled alongside the repertoire data. Genome-wide SNP genotypes for about 65% of the 666 donors were used in a later genetic analysis, which treated that subset as a discovery cohort. Every repertoire in the discovery cohort had been generated on one and the same sequencing platform. HLA typing included class I and class II loci at four-digit resolution. The number of donors typed differed by locus, with roughly 629-640 for A, B, C, DRB1 and DQB1, 522 for DQA1, over 600 for DPA1, and some 440 for DPB1. A handful of DR-DQ haplotypes were handled as single units for association and clustering because linkage in the cohort was strong. Among some 410 genotyped donors of the cohort, an average of around 240,000 unique TCR beta nucleotide sequences was sequenced per donor, of which roughly 18% were non-productive.

Results the study describes overall, beyond this receptor: In a later analysis, most CMV-associated TCR beta chains were found to appear HLA-restricted, with HLA associations seemingly driven largely by CMV exposure. In vitro tests confirmed that three of the cytomegalovirus-associated TCR beta chains recognize cytomegalovirus antigens. In a later genetic analysis, a missense DCLRE1C variant was associated with V-gene and J-gene trimming of TCR beta chains, and the association was replicated in an independent cohort. According to a later analysis, parvovirus B19, influenza, CMV and Epstein-Barr virus appeared linked to several top co-occurrence clusters. In a later analysis, HLA-associated TCR beta chains were found to be more clonally expanded and to have lower generation probabilities than equally common non-associated chains. Some IMGT-functional V segments, including TRBV6-2 and TRBV6-3, could not be told apart with the 87-base-pair reads, so those segments were excluded. In an earlier analysis of around 600 of the donors, most TCR beta V segments appeared in productive rearrangements about 87% or about 30% of the time, broadly matching IMGT annotations. A total of roughly 160 TCR beta chains were listed by the study as associated with cytomegalovirus. Assigning TCR associations to individual alleles was difficult when HLA alleles, especially DR and DQ, strongly co-occurred. HLA typing was unavailable for some donors at each locus, so association tests used only the typed subset. Most TCR sequences were seen in very few donors, while some public TCRs were found in many individuals. Roughly uniform sequencing depth across donors was assumed in presence/absence analyses, although this assumption may not hold. The only immune exposure information available for the cohort was CMV serostatus. It was suggested by the authors that the approach could potentially be generalized to other disease states and immunological phenotypes. According to a later analysis, TCR association rates differed among HLA loci, with DRB1 alleles showing the most associated TCRs and HLA-C alleles showing the fewest. In both the original and validation cohorts, the classifier was reported to diagnose cytomegalovirus status with high specificity and sensitivity. A further reported finding was that TCR beta sequences accurately predicted the HLA-A and HLA-B alleles for most subjects in the first cohort. Over 15 rarely observed V segments, including chromosome 9 orphons, were excluded from the earlier analysis of about 600 of the donors because counts were too low. Specific HLA alleles were associated with 15,000 to 20,000 TCR beta sequences at a false discovery rate of 0.05 in a later analysis. In a later genetic analysis, fewer N-insertions in productive TCRs were reported among donors in an Asian-associated ancestry cluster than the roughly 700-donor mean. The sequencing pipeline was judged likely to have produced a cluster of highly shared sequence variants as a technical artifact. Linkage disequilibrium might explain the correlated functional status among segregating V segments, but an unknown experimental factor could not be excluded. Only TCR beta chains were sequenced in this cohort, and the absence of alpha or paired-chain data limited detectable features.

Sequences were obtained from PBMCs. The chain joins TRBV5-6 to TRBJ2-2; the central 9 bases match TRBD2. The receptor was derived from a female donor in good health and CMV-seronegative. The encoded CDR3 is CASSFPRTSVANTGELFF. The nucleotide sequence is given as TGTGCCAGCAGCTTTCCTCGGACTAGCGTAGCGAACACCGGGGAGCTGTTTTTT. This CDR3, with the reference TRBV5-6 and TRBJ2-2 proteins standing in past its ends, gives the full variable domain DAGVTQSPTHLIKTRGQQVTLRCSPKSGHDTVSWYQQALGQGPQFIFQYYEEEERQRGNFPDRFSGHQFPNYSSELNVNALLLGDSALYLCASSFPRTSVANTGELFFGEGSRLTVL.